This TCR beta chain was sequenced during a study of T-cell memory formation after mild COVID-19. General observations from the study: Day 15 to 85 contracting clones showed balanced CD4/CD8; later expanders leaned CD4+.

Note on this clonotype: Its antigen is undetermined.

TCRdb re-analysed the 5' RACE reads in MiXCR, keeping a single row per CDR3 protein. The repertoire holds more than 250,000 distinct CDR3 sequences, with approximately 16% as singletons. The germline gives CDR1 MNHEY, CDR2 SVGAGI. With V trimmed by 6 bases and J by 4 bases, 8 bases remained unmatched. CDR3 length equals 15 residues. The sample comprised PBMCs or a T cell subset sorted from them (not recorded which). This chain joins TRBV6-5 and TRBJ1-5; TRBD1 matches at 8 bases. The receptor's source is a man in his late teens or twenties who had mild COVID-19 (a few samples of this study predate the infection). Cell type and time point are not known. The CDR3 reads CASSRGGTGNQPQHF. In DNA, the CDR3 is TGTGCCAGCAGCCGCGGCGGGACAGGTAATCAGCCCCAGCATTTT.